This entry concerns a single TCR beta chain. Its antigen remains unknown. Germline lookup yields CDR1 SEHNR and CDR2 FQNEAQ (reference sequence). The CDR3 is 16 residues long. J lost 0 bases, V lost 3 bases, and 3 bases had no gene match. These data belong to a study of OX40 agonist ivuxolimab in advanced cancers. Whole-study results and caveats: Among the least clonally expanded were partial responders at 0.1-3.0 mg/kg. On average, CD8+ T cells showed a greater number of expanded clones than CD4+.

This table comes from immunoSEQ multiplex PCR, and its TCRdb copy is limited to in-frame clones, with some not included. Of fewer than 100,000 clones in the sample, around 85% were seen once. Blood sampling took place at baseline, cycle 4 day 1, and cycle 7 day 1. V usage is TRBV7-9 and J usage is TRBJ2-1, with 9 nucleotides matching TRBD1. This TCR derives from an adult with an advanced solid tumor such as melanoma, head and neck, liver or kidney cancer. The input for sequencing was CD4+ or CD8+ T cells sorted from blood, taken in a trial of the OX40 agonist ivuxolimab. This CDR3 reads CASSFPQGASYNEQFF. The CDR3 nucleotides are TGTGCCAGCAGCTTCCCACAGGGGGCCTCCTACAATGAGCAGTTCTTC.